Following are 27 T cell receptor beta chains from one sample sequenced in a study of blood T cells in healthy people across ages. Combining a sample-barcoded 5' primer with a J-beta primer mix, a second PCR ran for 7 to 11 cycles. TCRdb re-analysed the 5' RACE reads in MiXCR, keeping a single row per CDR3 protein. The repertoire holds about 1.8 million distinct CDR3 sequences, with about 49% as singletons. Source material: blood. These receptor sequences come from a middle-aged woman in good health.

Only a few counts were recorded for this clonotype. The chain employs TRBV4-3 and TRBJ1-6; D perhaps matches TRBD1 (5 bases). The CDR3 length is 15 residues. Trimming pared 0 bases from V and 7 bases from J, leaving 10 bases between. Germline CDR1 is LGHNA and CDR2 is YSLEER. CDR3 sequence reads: CASSQDSGRNSPLHF. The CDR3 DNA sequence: TGCGCCAGCAGCCAAGACTCAGGGCGGAATTCACCCCTCCACTTT.

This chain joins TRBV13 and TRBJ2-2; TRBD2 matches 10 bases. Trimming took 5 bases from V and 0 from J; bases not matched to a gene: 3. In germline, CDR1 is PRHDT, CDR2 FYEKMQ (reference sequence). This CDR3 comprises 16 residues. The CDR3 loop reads CASSPLAGTNTGELFF. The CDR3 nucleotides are TGTGCCAGCAGCCCACTAGCGGGGACGAACACCGGGGAGCTGTTTTTT.

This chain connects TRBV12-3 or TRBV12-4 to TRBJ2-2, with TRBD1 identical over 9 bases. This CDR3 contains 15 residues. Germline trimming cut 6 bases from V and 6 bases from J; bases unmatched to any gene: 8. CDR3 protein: CASRGGQGRAGELFF. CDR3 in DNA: TGTGCCAGCAGGGGGGGACAGGGACGCGCCGGGGAGCTGTTTTTT.

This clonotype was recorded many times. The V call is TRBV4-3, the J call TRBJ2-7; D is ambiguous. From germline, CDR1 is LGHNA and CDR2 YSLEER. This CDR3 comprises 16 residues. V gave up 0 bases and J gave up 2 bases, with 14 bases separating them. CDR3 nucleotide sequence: TGCGCCAGCAGCCAAGATACACCCCGACAAGCCTACGAGCAGTACTTC. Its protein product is CASSQDTPRQAYEQYF.

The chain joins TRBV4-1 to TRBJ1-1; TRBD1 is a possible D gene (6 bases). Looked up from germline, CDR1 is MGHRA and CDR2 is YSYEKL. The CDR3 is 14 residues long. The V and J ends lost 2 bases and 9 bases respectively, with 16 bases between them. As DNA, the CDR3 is TGCGCCAGCAGCCAATCGCGGGGGGCAGGGCAAGCTTTCTTT. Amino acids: CASSQSRGAGQAFF.

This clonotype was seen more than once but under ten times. The CDR3, as DNA: TGTGCCAGCAGCCTGAAACACGGCGGAGTGGAGCAGTTCTTC. It encodes CASSLKHGGVEQFF. V is TRBV7-2 and J is TRBJ2-1; D uncertain. Germline assignment: CDR1 SGHTA and CDR2 FQGNSA. The CDR3 has 14 residues. V was cut by 5 bases and J by 10 bases, with 18 bases left in between.

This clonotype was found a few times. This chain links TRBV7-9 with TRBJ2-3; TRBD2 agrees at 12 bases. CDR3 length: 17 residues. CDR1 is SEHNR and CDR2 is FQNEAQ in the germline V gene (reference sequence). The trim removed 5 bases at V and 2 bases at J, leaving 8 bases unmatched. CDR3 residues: CASSTTSGGHPTDTQYF. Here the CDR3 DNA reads TGTGCCAGCAGCACTACTAGCGGGGGGCACCCCACAGATACGCAGTATTTT.

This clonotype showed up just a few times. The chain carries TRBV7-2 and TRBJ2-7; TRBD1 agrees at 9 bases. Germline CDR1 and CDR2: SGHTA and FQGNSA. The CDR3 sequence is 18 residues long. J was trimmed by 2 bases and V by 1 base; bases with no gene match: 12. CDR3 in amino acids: CASSLEGQGDLLTYEQYF. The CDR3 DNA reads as TGTGCCAGCAGCTTAGAGGGACAGGGTGATTTATTAACCTACGAGCAGTACTTC.

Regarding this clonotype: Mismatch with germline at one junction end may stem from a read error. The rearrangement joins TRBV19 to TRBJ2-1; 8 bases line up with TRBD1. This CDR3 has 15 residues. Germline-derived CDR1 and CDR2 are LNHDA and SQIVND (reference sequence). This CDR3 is CASSMRQGFYNKQFF. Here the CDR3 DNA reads TGTGCCAGTAGTATGAGACAGGGGTTCTACAATAAGCAGTTCTTC.

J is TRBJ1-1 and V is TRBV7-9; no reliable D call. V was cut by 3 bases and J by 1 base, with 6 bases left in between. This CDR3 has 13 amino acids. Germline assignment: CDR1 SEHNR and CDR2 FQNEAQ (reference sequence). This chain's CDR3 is CASSFETNTEAFF. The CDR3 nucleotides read TGTGCCAGCAGCTTCGAAACGAACACTGAAGCTTTCTTT. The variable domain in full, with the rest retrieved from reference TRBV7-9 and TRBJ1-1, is DTGVSQNPRHKITKRGQNVTFRCDPISEHNRLYWYRQTLGQGPEFLTYFQNEAQLEKSRLLSDRFSAERPKGSFSTLEIQRTEQGDSAMYLCASSFETNTEAFFGQGTRLTVV.

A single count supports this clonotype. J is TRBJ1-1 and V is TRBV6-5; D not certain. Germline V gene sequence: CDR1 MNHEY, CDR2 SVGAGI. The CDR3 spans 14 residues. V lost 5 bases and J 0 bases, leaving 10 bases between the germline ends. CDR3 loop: CASSDPGMNTEAFF. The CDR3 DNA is TGTGCCAGCAGTGACCCGGGCATGAACACTGAAGCTTTCTTT.

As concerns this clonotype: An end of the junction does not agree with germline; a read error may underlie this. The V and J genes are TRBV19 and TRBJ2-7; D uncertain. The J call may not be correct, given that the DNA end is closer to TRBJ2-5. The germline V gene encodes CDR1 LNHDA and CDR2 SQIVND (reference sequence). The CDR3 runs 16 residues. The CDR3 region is CASSTQQKDLQGTQYF. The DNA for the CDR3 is TGTGCCAGTAGTACGCAACAAAAGGACCTCCAAGGGACCCAGTACTTC.

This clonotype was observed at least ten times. CDR3 bases: TGTGCCAGCAGCCCGTCGGACGGATCCTACGAGCAGTACTTC. Its translation is CASSPSDGSYEQYF. The rearrangement joins TRBV4-2 to TRBJ2-7, with D hard to call. The germline V and J ends were trimmed by 4 bases and 1 base, with 11 bases remaining between them. Germline V gene sequence: CDR1 LGHNA, CDR2 YNFKEQ. This CDR3 is built from 14 residues.

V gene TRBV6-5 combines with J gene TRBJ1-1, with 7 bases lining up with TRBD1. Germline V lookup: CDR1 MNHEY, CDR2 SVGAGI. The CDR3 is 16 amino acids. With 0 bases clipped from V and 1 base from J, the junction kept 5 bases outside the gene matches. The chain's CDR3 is CASSYSMRTGNTEAFF. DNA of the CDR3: TGTGCCAGCAGTTACTCGATGCGGACAGGGAACACTGAAGCTTTCTTT.

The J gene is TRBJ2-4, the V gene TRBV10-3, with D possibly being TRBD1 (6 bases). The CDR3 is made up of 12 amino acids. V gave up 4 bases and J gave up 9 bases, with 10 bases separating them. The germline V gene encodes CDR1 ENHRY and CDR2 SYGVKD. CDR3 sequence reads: CAISGDKSIQYF. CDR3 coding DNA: TGTGCCATCAGTGGGGACAAGAGCATTCAGTACTTC.

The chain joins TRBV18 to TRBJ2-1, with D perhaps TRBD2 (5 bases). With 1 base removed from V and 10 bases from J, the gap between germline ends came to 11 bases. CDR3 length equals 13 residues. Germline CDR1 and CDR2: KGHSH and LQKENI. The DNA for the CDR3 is TGTGCCAGCTCACCACGGGAGATAGGGGAGCAGTTCTTC. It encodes CASSPREIGEQFF.

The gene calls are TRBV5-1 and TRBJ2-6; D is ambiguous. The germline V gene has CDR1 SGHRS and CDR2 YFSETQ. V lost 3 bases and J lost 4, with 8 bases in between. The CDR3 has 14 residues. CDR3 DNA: TGCGCCAGCAGCTATAGTCCCGGGGCCAACGTCCTGACTTTC. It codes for CASSYSPGANVLTF.

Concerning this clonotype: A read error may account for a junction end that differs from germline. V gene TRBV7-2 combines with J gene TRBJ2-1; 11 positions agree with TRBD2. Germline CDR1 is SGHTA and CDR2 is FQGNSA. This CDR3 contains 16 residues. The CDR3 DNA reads TGTGCCAACAGCTCTTATAGCGGGGGGGCCATCAATGAGCAGTTCTTC. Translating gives CANSSYSGGAINEQFF.

The CDR3 nucleotides are TGTGCCAGCAGCCAAGAGACTGGGGACTCCTACGAGCAGTACTTC. This codes for CASSQETGDSYEQYF. The chain joins TRBV14 to TRBJ2-7; unclear D gene. This CDR3 is 15 amino acids long. Germline V CDR1 and CDR2: SGHDN, FVKESK. Trimming stripped 0 bases from V and 0 bases from J, with 9 bases between.

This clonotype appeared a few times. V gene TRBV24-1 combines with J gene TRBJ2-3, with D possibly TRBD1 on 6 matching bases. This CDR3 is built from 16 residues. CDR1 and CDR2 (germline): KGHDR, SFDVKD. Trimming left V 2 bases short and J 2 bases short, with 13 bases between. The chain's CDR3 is CATSDSRGASTDTQYF. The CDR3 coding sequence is TGTGCCACCAGTGATTCCAGGGGCGCCTCCACAGATACGCAGTATTTT.

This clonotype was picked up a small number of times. CDR3 sequence reads: CASSVDGSLAKNIQYF. CDR3 sequence (DNA): TGTGCCAGCAGCGTAGATGGGTCGCTAGCCAAAAACATTCAGTACTTC. The rearrangement joins TRBV9 to TRBJ2-4; D unclear. CDR3 length: 16 residues. Germline CDR1 SGDLS, CDR2 YYNGEE. With 0 bases removed from V and 0 bases from J, the gap between germline ends came to 10 bases.

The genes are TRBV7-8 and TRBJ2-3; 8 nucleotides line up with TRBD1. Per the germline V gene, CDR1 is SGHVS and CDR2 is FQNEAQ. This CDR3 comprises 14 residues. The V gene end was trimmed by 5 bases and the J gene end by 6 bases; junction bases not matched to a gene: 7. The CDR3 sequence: CASSTRTGMDTQYF. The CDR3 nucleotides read TGTGCCAGCAGCACCCGGACAGGGATGGATACGCAGTATTTT.

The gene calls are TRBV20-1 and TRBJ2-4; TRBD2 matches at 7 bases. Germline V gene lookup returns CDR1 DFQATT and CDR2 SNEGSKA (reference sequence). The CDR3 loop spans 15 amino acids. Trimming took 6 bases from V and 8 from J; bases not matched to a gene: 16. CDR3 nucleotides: TGCAGTGCCCCGCGGGGGAGCCATGAAGTTGACATTCAGTACTTC. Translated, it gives CSAPRGSHEVDIQYF.

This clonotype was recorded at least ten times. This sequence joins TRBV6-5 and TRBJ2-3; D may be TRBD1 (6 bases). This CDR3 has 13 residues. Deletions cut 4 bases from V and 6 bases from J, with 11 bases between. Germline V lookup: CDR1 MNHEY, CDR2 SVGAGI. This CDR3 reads CASSFDQGDTQYF. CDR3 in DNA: TGTGCCAGCAGTTTCGATCAGGGGGATACGCAGTATTTT.

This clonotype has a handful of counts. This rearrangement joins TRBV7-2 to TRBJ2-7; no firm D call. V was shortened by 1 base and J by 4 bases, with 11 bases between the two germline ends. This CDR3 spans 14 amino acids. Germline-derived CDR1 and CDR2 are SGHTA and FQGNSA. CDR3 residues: CASSLGPYVYEQYF. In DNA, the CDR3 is TGTGCCAGCAGCTTAGGTCCCTACGTTTACGAGCAGTACTTC.

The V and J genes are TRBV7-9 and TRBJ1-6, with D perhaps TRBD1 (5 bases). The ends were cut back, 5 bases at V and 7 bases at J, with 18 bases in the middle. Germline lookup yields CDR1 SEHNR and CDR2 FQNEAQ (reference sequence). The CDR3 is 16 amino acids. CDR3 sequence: CASSITSGLGNSPLHF. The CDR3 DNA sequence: TGTGCCAGCAGCATAACGTCAGGGCTTGGGAATTCACCCCTCCACTTT.

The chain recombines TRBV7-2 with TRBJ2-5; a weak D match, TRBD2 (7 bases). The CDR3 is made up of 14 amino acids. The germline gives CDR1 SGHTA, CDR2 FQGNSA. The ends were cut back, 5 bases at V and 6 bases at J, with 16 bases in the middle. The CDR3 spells CASSDMRGGQTQYF. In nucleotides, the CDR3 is TGTGCCAGCAGCGACATGAGGGGGGGACAGACCCAGTACTTC.